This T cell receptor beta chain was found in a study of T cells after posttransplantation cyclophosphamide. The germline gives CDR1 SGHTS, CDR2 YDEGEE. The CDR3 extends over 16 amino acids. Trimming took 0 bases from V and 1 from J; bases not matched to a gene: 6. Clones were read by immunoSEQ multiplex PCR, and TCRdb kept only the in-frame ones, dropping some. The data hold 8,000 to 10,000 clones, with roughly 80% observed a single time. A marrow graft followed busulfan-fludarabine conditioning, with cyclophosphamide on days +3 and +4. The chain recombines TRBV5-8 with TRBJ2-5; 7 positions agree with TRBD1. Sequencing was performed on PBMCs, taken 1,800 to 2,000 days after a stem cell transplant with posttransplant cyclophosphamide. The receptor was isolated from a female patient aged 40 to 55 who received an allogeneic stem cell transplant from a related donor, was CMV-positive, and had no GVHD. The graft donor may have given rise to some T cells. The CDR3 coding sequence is TGTGCCAGCAGCTTGGGACAGGGCTTTCGCCAAGAGACCCAGTACTTC. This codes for CASSLGQGFRQETQYF. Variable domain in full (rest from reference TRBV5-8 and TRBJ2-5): EAGVTQSPTHLIKTRGQQATLRCSPISGHTSVYWYQQALGLGLQFLLWYDEGEERNRGNFPPRFSGRQFPNYSSELNVNALELEDSALYLCASSLGQGFRQETQYFGPGTRLLVL.